This T cell receptor (beta chain) was sequenced during a study of blood T cell repertoires in COVID-19. Study-wide background: The United States, Italy and Spain provided the acute and convalescent COVID-19 samples.

Per the authors' pipeline: By means of reference gene primer amplification, nucleated cell counts were estimated. Method: immunoSEQ multiplex PCR; TCRdb's copy keeps in-frame clones and lacks some. D and trimming were read from the DNA, whereas the V and J calls and clone size are those reported in that table. This sample has under 75,000 clones, with more than 80% found just once. CDR3 length: 16 residues. Trimming left V 3 bases short and J 0 bases short, with 15 bases between. The material sequenced was peripheral blood. The chain links TRBV23-1 to TRBJ2-7; D might be TRBD1 (5 bases). TRBV23-1 is treated as an ORF (open reading frame) with a function not yet certain. The receptor was isolated from a man in his forties or fifties with acute or convalescent COVID-19. Written as DNA, the CDR3 is TGCGCCAGCAGTCACCTCGGGCAGGGCCACTCCTACGAGCAGTACGTC. It specifies CASSHLGQGHSYEQYV.